These 8 T cell receptor beta chains were sequenced from one sample in a study of identical twins. A single record per CDR3 protein comes from TCRdb applying MiXCR to the 5' RACE reads. The table has hundreds of thousands of distinct CDR3 sequences, roughly 6.2% seen once. Input material: naive T cells sorted from blood. Receptors were obtained from a man between 18 and 29 years old in good health.

This clonotype showed up just a few times. The chain uses TRBV4-1 and TRBJ2-7; 7 nucleotides agree with TRBD1. The CDR3 length is 15 residues. Germline-derived CDR1 and CDR2 are MGHRA and YSYEKL. With V trimmed by 2 bases and J by 4 bases, 8 bases remained unmatched. The CDR3 sequence: CASSQKEGAEYEQYV. The CDR3, as DNA: TGCGCCAGCAGCCAAAAAGAGGGGGCAGAGTACGAGCAGTACGTC.

V and J are TRBV29-1 and TRBJ2-5; 8 bases agree with TRBD2. The length of the CDR3 is 13 residues. V trimming: 4 bases; J trimming: 6 bases; junction bases outside the gene matches: 7. CDR1 SQVTM and CDR2 ANQGSEA come from the germline V gene. CDR3 amino acids: CSVGSGGRQTQYF. The CDR3 DNA is TGCAGCGTTGGAAGCGGGGGCCGCCAGACCCAGTACTTC. The complete variable domain, with remaining parts taken from reference TRBV29-1 and TRBJ2-5, reads SAVISQKPSRDICQRGTSLTIQCQVDSQVTMMFWYRQQPGQSLTLIATANQGSEATYESGFVIDKFPISRPNLTFSTLTVSNMSPEDSSIYLCSVGSGGRQTQYFGPGTRLLVL.

This clonotype showed up just once. No conserved phenylalanine or tryptophan is present at the end of the CDR3, so a read error is the likely explanation. The chain links TRBV7-9 to TRBJ2-3, with 10 bases matching TRBD2. This CDR3 spans 13 amino acids. Germline CDR1 is SEHNR and CDR2 is FQNEAQ (reference sequence). Unmatched junction bases numbered 3, after V lost 5 bases and J lost 7 bases. The CDR3 DNA reads as TGTGCCAGCAGCAGAGCGGGAGGGAATACGCAGTATTCT. It yields the protein CASSRAGGNTQYS.

This clonotype was observed at least ten times. The V and J genes are TRBV29-1 and TRBJ2-4; possible D gene TRBD1, 6 bases. Deletions cut 7 bases from V and 2 bases from J, with 12 bases between. The CDR3 loop spans 13 amino acids. Germline V gene sequence: CDR1 SQVTM, CDR2 ANQGSEA. CDR3 amino acids: CSAIQGPKNIQYF. In DNA, the CDR3 is TGCAGCGCCATACAGGGCCCCAAAAACATTCAGTACTTC.

The chain employs TRBV21-1 and TRBJ2-3; the listed D gene, TRBD2, was not tested against the DNA. TRBV21-1 is listed as a pseudogene. This CDR3 has 16 residues. This CDR3 is CASSNPSGNSTDTQYF. CDR3 coding DNA: TGTGCCAGCAGCAACCCTAGCGGGAATAGCACAGATACGCAGTATTTT.

This clonotype has a count of ten or more. The CDR3 DNA reads TGTGCCGCCGGGGGGGCTGAAGCTTTCTTT. Protein: CAAGGAEAFF. This rearrangement joins TRBV27 to TRBJ1-1; possibly TRBD1 for D (5 bases). V was shortened by 11 bases and J by 6 bases, with 10 bases between the two germline ends. The length of the CDR3 is 10 residues. Germline V CDR1 and CDR2: MNHEY, SMNVEV (reference sequence).

The table lists this clonotype with many counts. The rearrangement joins TRBV12-3 or TRBV12-4 to TRBJ2-3; 11 bases line up with TRBD2. This CDR3 has 15 residues. V was clipped by 6 bases and J by 2 bases; unmatched bases: 4. CDR3: CASRTTSGITDTQYF. CDR3 DNA: TGTGCCAGCAGGACGACTAGCGGGATCACAGATACGCAGTATTTT.

This clonotype appeared many times. The chain combines TRBV12-3 or TRBV12-4 with TRBJ2-5; no firm D call. The germline V and J ends were trimmed by 3 bases and 5 bases, with 13 bases remaining between them. CDR3 length equals 14 residues. The chain's CDR3 is CASSFNGPVETQYF. The CDR3 DNA reads TGTGCCAGCAGTTTTAACGGCCCTGTGGAGACCCAGTACTTC.